This TCR beta chain was captured in a study of T cell responses to AZD1222 COVID-19 vaccine. Assay: immunoSEQ multiplex PCR; the TCRdb copy retains only in-frame clones and omits some. The sample carries fewer than 120,000 clones, 81% recorded once. The V end was cut by 0 bases, the J end by 1 base, with 5 bases between. CDR3 size: 14 residues. Germline V gene lookup returns CDR1 SGDLS and CDR2 YYNGEE. This specimen consisted of peripheral blood, obtained on day 0 of AZD1222 vaccination. The receptor was isolated from an adult in good health. This chain uses TRBV9 with TRBJ1-5; a possible D gene is TRBD1 (5 bases). The DNA for the CDR3 is TGTGCCAGCAGCGTAGGGGACAGCAATCAGCCCCAGCATTTT. It specifies CASSVGDSNQPQHF.